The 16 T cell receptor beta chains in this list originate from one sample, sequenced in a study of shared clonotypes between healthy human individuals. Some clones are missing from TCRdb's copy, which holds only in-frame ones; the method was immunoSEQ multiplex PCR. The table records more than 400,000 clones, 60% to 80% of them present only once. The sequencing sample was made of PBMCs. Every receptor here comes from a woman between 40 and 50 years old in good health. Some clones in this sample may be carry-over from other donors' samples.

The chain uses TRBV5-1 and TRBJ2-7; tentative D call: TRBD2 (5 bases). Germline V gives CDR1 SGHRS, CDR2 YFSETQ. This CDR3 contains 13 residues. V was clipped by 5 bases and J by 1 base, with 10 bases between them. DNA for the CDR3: TGCGCCAGCAGTTCGGGGTTTTCCTACGAGCAGTACTTC. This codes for CASSSGFSYEQYF.

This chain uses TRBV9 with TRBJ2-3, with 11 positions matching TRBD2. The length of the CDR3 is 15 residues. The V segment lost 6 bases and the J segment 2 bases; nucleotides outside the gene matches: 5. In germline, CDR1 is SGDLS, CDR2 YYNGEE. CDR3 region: CASKGTSGNTDTQYF. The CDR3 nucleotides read TGTGCCAGCAAAGGGACTAGCGGAAACACAGATACGCAGTATTTT.

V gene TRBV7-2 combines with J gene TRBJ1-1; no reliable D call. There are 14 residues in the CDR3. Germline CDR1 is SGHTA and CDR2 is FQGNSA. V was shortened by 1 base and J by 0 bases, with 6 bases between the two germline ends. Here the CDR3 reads CASSLGVMNTEAFF. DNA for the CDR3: TGTGCCAGCAGCTTAGGTGTTATGAACACTGAAGCTTTCTTT. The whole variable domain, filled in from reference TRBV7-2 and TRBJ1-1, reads GAGVSQSPSNKVTEKGKDVELRCDPISGHTALYWYRQSLGQGLEFLIYFQGNSAPDKSGLPSDRFSAERTGGSVSTLTIQRTQQEDSAVYLCASSLGVMNTEAFFGQGTRLTVV.

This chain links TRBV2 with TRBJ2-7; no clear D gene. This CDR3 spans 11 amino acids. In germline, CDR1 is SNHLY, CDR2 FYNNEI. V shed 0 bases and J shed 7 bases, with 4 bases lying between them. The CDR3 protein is CASSEAWEQYF. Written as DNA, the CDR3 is TGTGCCAGCAGTGAAGCGTGGGAGCAGTACTTC. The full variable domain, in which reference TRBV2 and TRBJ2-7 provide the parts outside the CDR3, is EPEVTQTPSHQVTQMGQEVILRCVPISNHLYFYWYRQILGQKVEFLVSFYNNEISEKSEIFDDQFSVERPDGSNFTLKIRSTKLEDSAMYFCASSEAWEQYFGPGTRLTVT.

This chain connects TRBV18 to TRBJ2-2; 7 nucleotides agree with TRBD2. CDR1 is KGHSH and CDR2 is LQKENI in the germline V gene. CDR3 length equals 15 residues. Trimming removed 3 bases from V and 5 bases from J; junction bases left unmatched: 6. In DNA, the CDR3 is TGTGCCAGCTCACCGGGCCTAGCGGTTACCGGGGAGCTGTTTTTT. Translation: CASSPGLAVTGELFF.

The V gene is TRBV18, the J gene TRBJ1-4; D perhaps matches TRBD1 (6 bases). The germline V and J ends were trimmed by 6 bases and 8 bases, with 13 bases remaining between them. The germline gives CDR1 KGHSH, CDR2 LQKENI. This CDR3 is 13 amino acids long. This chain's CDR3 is CASSVRGQEKLFF. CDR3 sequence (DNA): TGTGCCAGCTCCGTGCGGGGGCAGGAAAAACTGTTTTTT.

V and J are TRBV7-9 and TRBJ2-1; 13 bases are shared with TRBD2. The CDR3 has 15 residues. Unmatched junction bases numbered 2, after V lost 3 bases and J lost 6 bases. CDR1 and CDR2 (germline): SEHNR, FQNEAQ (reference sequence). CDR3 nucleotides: TGTGCCAGCAGCTTTGGGACTAGCGGGACCAATGAGCAGTTCTTC. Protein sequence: CASSFGTSGTNEQFF.

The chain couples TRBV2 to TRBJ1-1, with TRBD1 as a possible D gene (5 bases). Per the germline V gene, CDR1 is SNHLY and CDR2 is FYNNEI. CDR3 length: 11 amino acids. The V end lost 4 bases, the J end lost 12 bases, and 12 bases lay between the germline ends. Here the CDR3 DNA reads TGTGCCAGCAGTGTGGGGGAACGGTCTTTCTTT. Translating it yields CASSVGERSFF.

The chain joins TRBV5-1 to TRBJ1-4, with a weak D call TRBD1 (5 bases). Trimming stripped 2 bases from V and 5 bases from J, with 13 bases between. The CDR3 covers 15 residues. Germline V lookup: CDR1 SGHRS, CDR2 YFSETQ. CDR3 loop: CASSFTGGINEKLFF. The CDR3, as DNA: TGCGCCAGCAGCTTCACAGGAGGTATAAATGAAAAACTGTTTTTT.

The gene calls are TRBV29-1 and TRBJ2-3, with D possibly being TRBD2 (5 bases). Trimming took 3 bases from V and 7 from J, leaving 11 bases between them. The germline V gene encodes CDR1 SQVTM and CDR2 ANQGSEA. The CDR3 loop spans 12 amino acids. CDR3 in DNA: TGCAGCGTTGATATGGCTAGCTATACGCAGTATTTT. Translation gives CSVDMASYTQYF.

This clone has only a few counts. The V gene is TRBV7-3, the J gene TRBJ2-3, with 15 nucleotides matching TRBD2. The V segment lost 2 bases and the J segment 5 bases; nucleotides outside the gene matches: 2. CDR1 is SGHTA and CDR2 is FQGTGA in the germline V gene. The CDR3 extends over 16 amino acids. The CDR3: CASSLRGLAGGDTQYF. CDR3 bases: TGTGCCAGCAGCTTACGGGGACTAGCGGGAGGAGATACGCAGTATTTT.

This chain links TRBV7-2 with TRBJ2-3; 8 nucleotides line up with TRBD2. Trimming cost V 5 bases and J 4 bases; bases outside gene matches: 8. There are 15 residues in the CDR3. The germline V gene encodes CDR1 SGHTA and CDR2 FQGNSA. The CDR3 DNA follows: TGTGCCAGCAGCCCCCAGCGGGGGATTTCAGATACGCAGTATTTT. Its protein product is CASSPQRGISDTQYF.

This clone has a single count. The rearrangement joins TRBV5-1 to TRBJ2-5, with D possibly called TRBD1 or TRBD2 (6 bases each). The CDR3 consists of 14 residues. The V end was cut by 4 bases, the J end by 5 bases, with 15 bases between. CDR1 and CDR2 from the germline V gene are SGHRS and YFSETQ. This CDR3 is CASSLLLGGETQYF. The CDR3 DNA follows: TGCGCCAGCAGCCTCTTACTAGGGGGGGAGACCCAGTACTTC.

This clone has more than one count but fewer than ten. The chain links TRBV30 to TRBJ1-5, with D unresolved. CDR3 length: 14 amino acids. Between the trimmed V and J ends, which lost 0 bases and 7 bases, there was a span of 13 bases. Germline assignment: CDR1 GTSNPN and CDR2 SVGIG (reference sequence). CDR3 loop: CAWSVSAAGQPQHF. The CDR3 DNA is TGTGCCTGGAGTGTAAGTGCTGCGGGACAGCCCCAGCATTTT.

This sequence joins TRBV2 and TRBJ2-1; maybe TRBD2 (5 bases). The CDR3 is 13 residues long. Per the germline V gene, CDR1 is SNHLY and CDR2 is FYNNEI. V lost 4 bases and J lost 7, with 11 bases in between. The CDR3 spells CASSVEGRNEQFF. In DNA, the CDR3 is TGTGCCAGCAGTGTTGAGGGCCGGAATGAGCAGTTCTTC.

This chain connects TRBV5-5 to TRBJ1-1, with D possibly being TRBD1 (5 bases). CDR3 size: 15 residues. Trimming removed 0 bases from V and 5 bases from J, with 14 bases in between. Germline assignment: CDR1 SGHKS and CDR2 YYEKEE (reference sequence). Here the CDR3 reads CASSLDGGTRTEAFF. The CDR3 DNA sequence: TGTGCCAGCAGCTTGGATGGGGGAACGAGGACTGAAGCTTTCTTT.